This TCR beta chain was sequenced during a study of T-cell reconstitution after alpha-beta-depleted transplantation in children. Library preparation (for TCRbeta) was performed with unique molecular identifiers. TCRdb ran MiXCR on the PCR reads and lists one entry per CDR3 protein. This sample has some 500,000 distinct CDR3 sequences; approximately 32% occur once, and the top ten carry about 2.3%. This sample comprised PBMCs from the stem cell graft donor, obtained from the stem cell graft. This sequence was found in a human donor who donated a stem cell graft to a child with aplastic anemia.

The CDR3 sequence: CASSPAPGQGATQYF. The DNA for the CDR3 is TGTGCCAGCTCACCTGCCCCGGGACAGGGGGCGACCCAGTACTTC. The chain joins TRBV18 to TRBJ2-5; TRBD1 agrees at 12 bases. The V segment lost 3 bases and the J segment 7 bases; nucleotides outside the gene matches: 6. CDR1 KGHSH and CDR2 LQKENI come from the germline V gene. The CDR3 consists of 15 residues.